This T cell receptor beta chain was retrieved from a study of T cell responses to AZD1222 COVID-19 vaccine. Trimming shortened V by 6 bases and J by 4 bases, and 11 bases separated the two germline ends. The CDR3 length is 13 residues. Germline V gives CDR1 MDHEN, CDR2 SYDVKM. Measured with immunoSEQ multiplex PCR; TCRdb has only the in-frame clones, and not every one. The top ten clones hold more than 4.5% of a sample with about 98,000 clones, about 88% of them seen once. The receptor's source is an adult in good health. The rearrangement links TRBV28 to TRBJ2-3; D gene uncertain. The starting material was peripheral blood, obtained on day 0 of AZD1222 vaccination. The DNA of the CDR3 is TGTGCCAGCAGCTCACCCCCTCCAGATACGCAGTATTTT. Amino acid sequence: CASSSPPPDTQYF.